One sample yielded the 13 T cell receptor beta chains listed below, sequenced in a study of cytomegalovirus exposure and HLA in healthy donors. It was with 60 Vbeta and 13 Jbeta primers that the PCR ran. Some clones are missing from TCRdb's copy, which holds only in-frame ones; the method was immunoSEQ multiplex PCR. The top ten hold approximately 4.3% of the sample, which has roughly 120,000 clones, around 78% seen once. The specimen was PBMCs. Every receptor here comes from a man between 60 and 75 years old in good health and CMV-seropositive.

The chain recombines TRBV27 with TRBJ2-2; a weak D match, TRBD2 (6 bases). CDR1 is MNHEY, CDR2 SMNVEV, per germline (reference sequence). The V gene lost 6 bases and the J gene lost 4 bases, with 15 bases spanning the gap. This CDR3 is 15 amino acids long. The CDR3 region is CASSVRLVSTGELFF. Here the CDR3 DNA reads TGTGCCAGCAGCGTCAGACTAGTATCCACCGGGGAGCTGTTTTTT.

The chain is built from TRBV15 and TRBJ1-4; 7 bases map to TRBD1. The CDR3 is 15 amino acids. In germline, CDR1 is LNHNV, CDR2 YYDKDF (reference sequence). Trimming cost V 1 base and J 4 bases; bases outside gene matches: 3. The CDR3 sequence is CATSRGRDSNEKLFF. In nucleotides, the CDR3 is TGTGCCACCAGCAGAGGAAGGGACAGTAATGAAAAACTGTTTTTT. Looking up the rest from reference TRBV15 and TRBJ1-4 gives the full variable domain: DAMVIQNPRYQVTQFGKPVTLSCSQTLNHNVMYWYQQKSSQAPKLLFHYYDKDFNNEADTPDNFQSRRPNTSFCFLDIRSPGLGDTAMYLCATSRGRDSNEKLFFGSGTQLSVL.

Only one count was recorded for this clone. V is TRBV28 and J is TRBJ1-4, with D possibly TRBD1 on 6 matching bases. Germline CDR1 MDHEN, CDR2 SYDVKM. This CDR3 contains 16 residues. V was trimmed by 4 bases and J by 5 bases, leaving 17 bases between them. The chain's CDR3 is CASSSIGGRGNEKLFF. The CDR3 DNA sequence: TGTGCCAGCAGTTCGATAGGGGGGCGGGGGAATGAAAAACTGTTTTTT.

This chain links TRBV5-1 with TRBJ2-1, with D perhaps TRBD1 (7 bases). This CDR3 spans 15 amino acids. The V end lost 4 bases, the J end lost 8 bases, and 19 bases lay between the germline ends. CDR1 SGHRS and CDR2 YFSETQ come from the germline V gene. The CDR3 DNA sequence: TGCGCCAGCAGCCACCGACAGGGACTGGGATATGAGCAGTTCTTC. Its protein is CASSHRQGLGYEQFF.

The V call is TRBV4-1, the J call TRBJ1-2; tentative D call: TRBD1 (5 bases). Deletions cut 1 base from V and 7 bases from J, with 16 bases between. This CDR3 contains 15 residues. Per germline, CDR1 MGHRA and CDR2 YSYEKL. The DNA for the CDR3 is TGCGCCAGCAGCCAAGGCGGGAGCGGGGGTCGTGGCTACACCTTC. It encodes CASSQGGSGGRGYTF.

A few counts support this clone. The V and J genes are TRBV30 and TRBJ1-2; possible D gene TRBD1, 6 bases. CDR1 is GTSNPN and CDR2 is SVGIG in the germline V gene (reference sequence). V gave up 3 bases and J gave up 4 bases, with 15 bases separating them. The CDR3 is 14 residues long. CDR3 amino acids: CAWSGQGWGYGYTF. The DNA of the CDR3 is TGTGCCTGGAGCGGTCAGGGGTGGGGCTATGGCTACACCTTC.

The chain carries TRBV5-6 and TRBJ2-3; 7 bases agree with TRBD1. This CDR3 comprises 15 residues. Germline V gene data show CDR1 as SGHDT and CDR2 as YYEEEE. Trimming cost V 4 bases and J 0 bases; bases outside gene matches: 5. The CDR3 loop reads CASSPWGQSTDTQYF. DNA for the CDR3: TGTGCCAGCAGCCCATGGGGACAGAGCACAGATACGCAGTATTTT.

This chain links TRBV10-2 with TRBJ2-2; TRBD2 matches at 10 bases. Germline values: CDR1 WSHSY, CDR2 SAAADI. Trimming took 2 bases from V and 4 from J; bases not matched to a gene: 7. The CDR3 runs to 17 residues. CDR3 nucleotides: TGCGCCAGCAGTGAGAGTAGCGGGGGGCCACTCACCGGGGAGCTGTTTTTT. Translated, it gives CASSESSGGPLTGELFF.

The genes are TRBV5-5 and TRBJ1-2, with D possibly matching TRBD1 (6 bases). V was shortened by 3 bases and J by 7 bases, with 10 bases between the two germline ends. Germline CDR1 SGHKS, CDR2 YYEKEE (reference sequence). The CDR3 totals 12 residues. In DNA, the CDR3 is TGTGCCAGCAGCTGGACAGAGCCTGGCTACACCTTC. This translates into CASSWTEPGYTF. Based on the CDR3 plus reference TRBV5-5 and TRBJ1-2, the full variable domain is DAGVTQSPTHLIKTRGQQVTLRCSPISGHKSVSWYQQVLGQGPQFIFQYYEKEERGRGNFPDRFSARQFPNYSSELNVNALLLGDSALYLCASSWTEPGYTFGSGTRLTVV.

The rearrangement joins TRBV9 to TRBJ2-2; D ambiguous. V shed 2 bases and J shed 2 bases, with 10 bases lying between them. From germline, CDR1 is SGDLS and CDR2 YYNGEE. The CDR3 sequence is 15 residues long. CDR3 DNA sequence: TGTGCCAGCAGCGTTGGAGCGACTAACACCGGGGAGCTGTTTTTT. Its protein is CASSVGATNTGELFF.

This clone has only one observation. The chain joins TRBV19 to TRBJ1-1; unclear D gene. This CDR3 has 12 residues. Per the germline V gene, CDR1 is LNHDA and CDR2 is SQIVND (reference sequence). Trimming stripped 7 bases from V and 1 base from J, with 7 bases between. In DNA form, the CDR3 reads TGTGCCAGTAACCCAGGGAACACTGAAGCTTTCTTT. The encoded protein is CASNPGNTEAFF.

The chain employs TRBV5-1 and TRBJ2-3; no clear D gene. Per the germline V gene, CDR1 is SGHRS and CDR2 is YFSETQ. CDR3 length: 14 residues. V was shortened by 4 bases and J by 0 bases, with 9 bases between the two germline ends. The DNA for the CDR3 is TGCGCCAGCAGCCTCCTTACTAGCACAGATACGCAGTATTTT. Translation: CASSLLTSTDTQYF.

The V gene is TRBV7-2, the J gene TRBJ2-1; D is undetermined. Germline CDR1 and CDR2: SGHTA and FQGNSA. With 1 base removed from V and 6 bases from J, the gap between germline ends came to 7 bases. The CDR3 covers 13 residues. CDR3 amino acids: CASSLVERNEQFF. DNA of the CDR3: TGTGCCAGCAGCTTAGTGGAGCGCAATGAGCAGTTCTTC.